The rows below give T cell receptor beta chains drawn from one sample of a study of T-cell memory formation after mild COVID-19. MiXCR was run by TCRdb on the 5' RACE reads, yielding one entry per CDR3 protein. The repertoire holds some 120,000 distinct CDR3 sequences, about 17% seen once, with roughly 14% in the top ten. Sequencing was done on a sample of PBMCs or a T cell subset sorted from them (not recorded which). These receptors came from an adult woman who had mild COVID-19 (a few samples of this study predate the infection). Cell type and time point are not known. CDR3s include the opening cysteine and the closing phenylalanine or tryptophan. Each record gives: CDR3 protein, CDR3 DNA, clone size, CDR3 length, V gene, D gene, J gene. D genes are given only for firm matches. Expanded clones get a size class; other rows say once, few or many, or leave the size out.

CASRHPPGELFF,TGTGCCAGCAGACACCCCCCAGGGGAGCTGTTTTTT,few,12,TRBV27,NA,TRBJ2-2
CASSLGGGIYEQYF,TGCGCCAGCAGCTTGGGTGGGGGAATCTACGAGCAGTACTTC,many,14,TRBV5-1,NA,TRBJ2-7
CASDSGGVNYGYTF,TGTGCCAGCGACTCGGGAGGAGTAAACTATGGCTACACCTTC,NA,14,TRBV12-3/TRBV12-4,NA,TRBJ1-2
CASSRTSEETQYF,TGCGCCAGTTCACGGACTAGCGAGGAGACCCAGTACTTC,NA,13,TRBV5-1,TRBD2,TRBJ2-5
CSVTPTGTLGNEQFF,TGCAGCGTAACCCCGACAGGAACCTTGGGGAATGAGCAGTTCTTC,few,15,TRBV29-1,NA,TRBJ2-1
CASSYLQGARGYTF,TGTGCCAGCAGTTATCTTCAGGGGGCGCGTGGCTACACCTTC,few,14,TRBV6-5,TRBD1,TRBJ1-2
CASSHSRDIGYNSPLHF,TGTGCCAGCAGCCATTCCCGGGACATTGGGTATAATTCACCCCTCCACTTT,NA,17,TRBV4-2,NA,TRBJ1-6
CASSLGLSNTGELFF,TGTGCCAGCAGTTTGGGACTCTCGAACACCGGGGAGCTGTTTTTT,few,15,TRBV12-3/TRBV12-4,NA,TRBJ2-2
CASSSPVGRLGYTF,TGTGCCAGCAGCTCCCCGGTGGGGAGGCTTGGCTACACCTTC,NA,14,TRBV7-2,NA,TRBJ1-2
CASRRIAGDMYNEQFF,TGTGCCAGCAGGCGGATCGCGGGCGATATGTACAATGAGCAGTTCTTC,NA,16,TRBV11-2,NA,TRBJ2-1
CATPAGKLAGFTGETQYF,TGTGCCACCCCGGCGGGGAAACTAGCGGGATTTACAGGGGAGACCCAGTACTTC,few,18,TRBV7-9,TRBD2,TRBJ2-5
CASSQERVSTDTQYF,TGCGCCAGCAGCCAAGAACGGGTGAGCACAGATACGCAGTATTTT,NA,15,TRBV4-3,NA,TRBJ2-3
CARSLGGGAGDTQYF,TGTGCCCGCAGCTTAGGCGGGGGGGCCGGAGATACGCAGTATTTT,NA,15,TRBV7-3,TRBD2,TRBJ2-3
CASSLPVGQPQHF,TGTGCCAGCAGTTTACCAGTCGGTCAGCCCCAGCATTTT,many,13,TRBV12-3/TRBV12-4,NA,TRBJ1-5
CSVVLVGIYGYTF,TGCAGCGTTGTCCTAGTGGGGATCTATGGCTACACCTTC,NA,13,TRBV29-1,NA,TRBJ1-2
CASSFGTSRRYNEQFF,TGTGCCAGCAGCTTCGGCACCTCGCGGAGGTACAATGAGCAGTTCTTC,few,16,TRBV7-2,NA,TRBJ2-1
CASSTGLAGSFTDTQYF,TGTGCCAGTAGCACGGGACTAGCGGGGTCCTTCACAGATACGCAGTATTTT,few,17,TRBV19,TRBD2,TRBJ2-3
CASSYHTGTAHNSPLHF,TGTGCCAGCAGTTACCATACCGGGACAGCACATAATTCACCCCTCCACTTT,NA,17,TRBV6-2/TRBV6-3,TRBD1,TRBJ1-6
CATGPNTGELFF,TGTGCCACTGGGCCGAACACCGGGGAGCTGTTTTTT,few,12,TRBV24-1,NA,TRBJ2-2
CASSFTPQANTDTQYF,TGCGCCAGCAGCTTTACTCCCCAGGCCAACACAGATACGCAGTATTTT,NA,16,TRBV5-1,NA,TRBJ2-3
CASSLGSGGSYNEQFF,TGCGCCAGCAGCTTGGGCAGCGGAGGCTCCTACAATGAGCAGTTCTTC,NA,16,TRBV5-1,NA,TRBJ2-1
CASSYSLAGGGETQYF,TGTGCCAGCAGTTACTCGCTAGCGGGGGGCGGGGAGACCCAGTACTTC,few,16,TRBV6-5,TRBD2,TRBJ2-5
CASSHGEGYEAFF,TGTGCCAGCAGCCATGGGGAAGGGTATGAAGCTTTCTTT,few,13,TRBV3-1,NA,TRBJ1-1
CASATTGRLYEQYF,TGTGCTAGTGCCACGACAGGGAGACTCTACGAGCAGTACTTC,few,14,TRBV12-5,TRBD1,TRBJ2-7
CASSPRRHPTSSGGYTF,TGTGCCAGCAGCCCGAGACGTCACCCGACCTCGTCTGGGGGCTACACCTTC,few,17,TRBV9,NA,TRBJ1-2
CASSPRQGDEQYF,TGTGCCAGCTCACCACGGCAGGGGGACGAGCAGTACTTC,NA,13,TRBV18,TRBD1,TRBJ2-7
CSVGGQVNMNTEAFF,TGCAGCGTCGGGGGGCAGGTCAACATGAACACTGAAGCTTTCTTT,few,15,TRBV29-1,NA,TRBJ1-1
CASSLLRGSTDTQYF,TGTGCCAGCAGCTTGTTGAGGGGTTCCACAGATACGCAGTATTTT,NA,15,TRBV5-5,NA,TRBJ2-3
CASSLARVGTDTQYF,TGTGCCAGCAGCTTAGCGCGCGTGGGCACAGATACGCAGTATTTT,few,15,TRBV11-1,NA,TRBJ2-3
CASSTQGSGRRYEQYF,TGTGCCAGCAGTACCCAGGGTAGCGGGAGGCGGTACGAGCAGTACTTC,few,16,TRBV28,TRBD2,TRBJ2-7
CASSRPMVPSTDTQYF,TGTGCCAGCAGCCGCCCGATGGTCCCTAGCACAGATACGCAGTATTTT,many,16,TRBV7-2,NA,TRBJ2-3
CASSPEGSEQYF,TGTGCCAGCAGCCCGGAAGGGTCGGAACAGTACTTC,few,12,TRBV7-9,NA,TRBJ2-7
CASSLGASGANTGELFF,TGTGCCAGCAGCTTAGGGGCTAGCGGGGCGAACACCGGGGAGCTGTTTTTT,NA,17,TRBV7-6,TRBD2,TRBJ2-2
CASSPQDSRRGYTF,TGTGCCAGCAGCCCCCAGGACAGCCGGAGGGGCTACACCTTC,few,14,TRBV25-1,NA,TRBJ1-2
CASYRAGVDNEQFF,TGTGCCAGTTACAGGGCTGGGGTGGACAATGAGCAGTTCTTC,few,14,TRBV7-9,NA,TRBJ2-1
CASSQMGNEQFF,TGTGCCAGCAGCCAAATGGGCAATGAGCAGTTCTTC,NA,12,TRBV3-1,NA,TRBJ2-1
CASSEGSGTNTDTQYF,TGTGCCAGCAGCGAGGGATCCGGGACAAACACAGATACGCAGTATTTT,few,16,TRBV2,NA,TRBJ2-3
CASSLVSGDTQYF,TGTGCCAGCAGCTTAGTTTCGGGAGATACGCAGTATTTT,NA,13,TRBV7-9,NA,TRBJ2-3
CASSLVSTGGQYF,TGTGCCAGCAGCTTAGTATCGACAGGGGGACAGTATTTT,few,13,TRBV7-6,TRBD1,TRBJ2-3
CATTSRETQYF,TGTGCCACCACGAGTAGAGAGACCCAGTACTTC,NA,11,TRBV24-1,NA,TRBJ2-5
CASSPYSRVYNEQFF,TGTGCCAGCAGCCCATACTCGAGGGTTTACAATGAGCAGTTCTTC,NA,15,TRBV11-2,NA,TRBJ2-1
CASSPRQGGDDEQYF,TGTGCCAGCAGCCCGCGACAGGGGGGCGACGACGAGCAGTACTTC,few,15,TRBV7-6,TRBD1,TRBJ2-7
CASSVGIQPQHF,TGTGCCAGCAGCGTAGGGATTCAGCCCCAGCATTTT,NA,12,TRBV9,NA,TRBJ1-5
CASSYTQGAVTGELFF,TGTGCCAGCAGTTATACACAGGGGGCAGTTACCGGGGAGCTGTTTTTT,many,16,TRBV6-2/TRBV6-3,TRBD1,TRBJ2-2
CASSVGQAAGNTIYF,TGCGCCAGCAGCGTGGGACAGGCGGCTGGAAACACCATATATTTT,few,15,TRBV5-1,TRBD1,TRBJ1-3
CASSLYDGTEAFF,TGCGCCAGCAGCTTATACGACGGCACTGAAGCTTTCTTT,few,13,TRBV5-1,NA,TRBJ1-1
CASSRHRVEELFF,TGCGCCAGCAGCCGCCACAGGGTGGAGGAGCTGTTTTTT,few,13,TRBV4-1,NA,TRBJ2-2
CASRAPGSQPQHF,TGTGCCAGCAGGGCCCCTGGCTCTCAGCCCCAGCATTTT,few,13,TRBV6-5,NA,TRBJ1-5
CASSAGQGATDTQYF,TGTGCCAGCAGCGCCGGACAGGGGGCCACAGATACGCAGTATTTT,NA,15,TRBV9,TRBD1,TRBJ2-3
CASSLAGLDTQYF,TGTGCCAGCAGCTTGGCGGGATTGGATACGCAGTATTTT,few,13,TRBV5-4,NA,TRBJ2-3
CATSRRGRKEDEKFF,TGTGCCACCAGCAGGCGGGGGCGGAAAGAGGATGAGAAGTTCTTC,few,15,TRBV15,NA,TRBJ2-1
CAISDPGTEIYEQYF,TGTGCCATCAGTGACCCCGGGACAGAAATATACGAGCAGTACTTC,NA,15,TRBV10-3,TRBD1,TRBJ2-7
CASSHGGKAGGQDEQFF,TGCGCCAGCAGCCATGGCGGCAAGGCGGGGGGGCAGGATGAGCAGTTCTTC,many,17,TRBV4-1,TRBD2,TRBJ2-1
CASLRLAGGQTQYF,TGTGCCAGCTTACGACTAGCGGGAGGGCAGACCCAGTACTTC,few,14,TRBV11-2,TRBD2,TRBJ2-5
CASSHLDLQLSGANVLTF,TGTGCCAGCTCACACCTGGACCTACAGCTCTCTGGGGCCAACGTCCTGACTTTC,NA,18,TRBV18,NA,TRBJ2-6